These 22 T cell receptor beta chains share one sample of origin, sequenced in a study of OX40 agonist ivuxolimab in advanced cancers. Repertoires were generated with immunoSEQ multiplex PCR, while TCRdb's copy carries only in-frame clones and drops some. Among approximately 100,000 clones, around 91% were seen once, and the ten largest hold 1.5% to 2%. The sample in question was CD4+ or CD8+ T cells sorted from blood, obtained in a trial of the OX40 agonist ivuxolimab. The receptor set was obtained from an adult with an advanced solid tumor such as melanoma, head and neck, liver or kidney cancer.

This chain connects TRBV18 to TRBJ1-1, with 8 bases that match TRBD1. CDR1 is KGHSH, CDR2 LQKENI, per germline. The CDR3 totals 13 residues. Losses at the gene ends were 4 bases for V and 8 bases for J; bases not matched to a gene: 6. For the CDR3, the DNA is TGTGCCAGCTCACTCGGACAGGGTAACGAAGCTTTCTTT. It encodes CASSLGQGNEAFF.

In nucleotides, the CDR3 is TGCGCCAGCAGCCAAGACGGGACAGGAAAAGAAAAACTGTTTTTT. This encodes CASSQDGTGKEKLFF. The J gene is TRBJ1-4, the V gene TRBV4-3, with 8 nucleotides matching TRBD1. V shed 0 bases and J 8 bases; nucleotides not matched to a gene: 5. Per the germline V gene, CDR1 is LGHNA and CDR2 is YSLEER. The CDR3 spans 15 residues.

The V gene is TRBV18, the J gene TRBJ2-2; possibly TRBD1 for D (5 bases). There are 14 residues in the CDR3. CDR1 KGHSH and CDR2 LQKENI come from the germline V gene. Trimming removed 3 bases from V and 3 bases from J, with 8 bases in between. This CDR3 reads CASSPLTDTGELFF. CDR3 nucleotides: TGTGCCAGCTCACCTTTGACAGACACCGGGGAGCTGTTTTTT.

This clone was counted a single time. The chain uses TRBV6-6 and TRBJ1-1; D might be TRBD1 (6 bases). The CDR3 extends over 15 amino acids. With 10 bases removed from V and 3 bases from J, the gap between germline ends came to 21 bases. Germline CDR1 is MNHNY and CDR2 is SVGAGI (reference sequence). The CDR3: CATRGAGAGDTEAFF. The CDR3 coding sequence is TGTGCCACTCGGGGGGCAGGGGCGGGCGACACTGAAGCTTTCTTT.

The rearrangement joins TRBV19 to TRBJ2-4, with TRBD1 as a possible D gene (6 bases). Germline V gene lookup returns CDR1 LNHDA and CDR2 SQIVND (reference sequence). V was clipped by 1 base and J by 0 bases, with 13 bases between them. The CDR3 sequence is 17 residues long. In DNA, the CDR3 is TGTGCCAGTAGTATAGCGGACAGAAACCTAGCCAAAAACATTCAGTACTTC. Translation: CASSIADRNLAKNIQYF.

The chain has TRBV27 and TRBJ2-3; TRBD2 agrees at 11 bases. CDR3 size: 16 residues. Germline trimming cut 5 bases from V and 2 bases from J; bases unmatched to any gene: 6. Germline assignment: CDR1 MNHEY and CDR2 SMNVEV (reference sequence). CDR3 in DNA: TGTGCCAGCAGTCCACAGGGACTAGCGGTCACAGATACGCAGTATTTT. Protein sequence: CASSPQGLAVTDTQYF.

The V call is TRBV6-5, the J call TRBJ2-7; tentatively, D is TRBD2 (6 bases). Trimming cost V 4 bases and J 3 bases, with 16 bases left between them. Germline-derived CDR1 and CDR2 are MNHEY and SVGAGI. CDR3 length: 15 amino acids. CDR3 DNA sequence: TGTGCCAGCAGTTTGGGACGGCGGGATAGCTACGAGCAGTACTTC. It translates to CASSLGRRDSYEQYF.

CDR3 region: CASSDPAGANYGYTF. CDR3 sequence (DNA): TGTGCCAGCAGTGACCCGGCAGGGGCCAACTATGGCTACACCTTC. The chain recombines TRBV2 with TRBJ1-2, with D possibly TRBD1 on 6 matching bases. The ends were cut back, 3 bases at V and 2 bases at J, with 13 bases in the middle. Germline CDR1 and CDR2: SNHLY and FYNNEI. This CDR3 spans 15 amino acids.

This chain connects TRBV27 to TRBJ2-3, with TRBD1 matching over 9 bases. The J segment lost 4 bases and the V segment lost 3 bases, leaving 8 bases of the junction unmatched. The CDR3 runs 16 residues. Germline values: CDR1 MNHEY, CDR2 SMNVEV (reference sequence). For the CDR3, the DNA is TGTGCCAGCAGTTTCTTCGACAGGGGGTCCGCAGATACGCAGTATTTT. This translates into CASSFFDRGSADTQYF.

The chain combines TRBV18 with TRBJ2-7, with D possibly TRBD2 on 6 matching bases. Trimming took 5 bases from V and 3 from J, leaving 20 bases between them. This CDR3 has 16 amino acids. Germline lookup yields CDR1 KGHSH and CDR2 LQKENI. The CDR3 protein is CASSTGLGGNLYEQYF. Written as DNA, the CDR3 is TGTGCCAGCTCAACGGGACTGGGAGGAAACCTCTACGAGCAGTACTTC.

This clone is a singleton in its sample. The chain uses TRBV7-2 and TRBJ2-1, with D possibly being TRBD2 (5 bases). Germline CDR1 and CDR2: SGHTA and FQGNSA. The CDR3 has 13 amino acids. With 4 bases removed from V and 6 bases from J, the gap between germline ends came to 10 bases. The CDR3 here is CASSYLRGNEQFF. The CDR3 nucleotides are TGTGCCAGCAGCTACCTCCGGGGCAATGAGCAGTTCTTC.

The chain employs TRBV19 and TRBJ2-2, with D perhaps being TRBD1 or TRBD2 (5 bases each). The germline V and J ends were trimmed by 6 bases and 0 bases, with 17 bases remaining between them. CDR3 length equals 17 residues. Germline V lookup: CDR1 LNHDA, CDR2 SQIVND (reference sequence). CDR3 sequence (DNA): TGTGCCAGTAGAGGCCGGTTGGGGGATACGAACACCGGGGAGCTGTTTTTT. Protein product: CASRGRLGDTNTGELFF.

V gene TRBV10-3 combines with J gene TRBJ2-5; 10 bases agree with TRBD2. This CDR3 is 13 amino acids long. The V segment lost 9 bases and the J segment 1 base; nucleotides outside the gene matches: 2. The V gene's germline CDR1 is ENHRY and CDR2 SYGVKD. The CDR3: CAITSGVQETQYF. The CDR3 DNA reads TGTGCCATAACTAGCGGGGTCCAAGAGACCCAGTACTTC.

V is TRBV2 and J is TRBJ1-4; D is unclear. CDR3 length: 12 residues. Germline loops: CDR1 SNHLY, CDR2 FYNNEI. V was pared by 3 bases and J by 7 bases, with 6 bases between. The CDR3 DNA sequence: TGTGCCAGCAGTGATTTTACTGAAAAACTGTTTTTT. Translation: CASSDFTEKLFF. Complete variable domain (other parts from reference TRBV2 and TRBJ1-4): EPEVTQTPSHQVTQMGQEVILRCVPISNHLYFYWYRQILGQKVEFLVSFYNNEISEKSEIFDDQFSVERPDGSNFTLKIRSTKLEDSAMYFCASSDFTEKLFFGSGTQLSVL.

The chain combines TRBV28 with TRBJ2-7; the D gene is possibly TRBD1 (6 bases). The CDR3 has 12 amino acids. Germline V gene lookup returns CDR1 MDHEN and CDR2 SYDVKM. Trimming cost V 6 bases and J 4 bases, with 10 bases left between them. CDR3 in DNA: TGTGCCAGCAGCCAAAGGGGGTACGAGCAGTACTTC. Its translation: CASSQRGYEQYF.

This chain links TRBV6-6 with TRBJ1-1; 7 nucleotides agree with TRBD1. J lost 0 bases, V lost 7 bases, and 5 bases had no gene match. CDR3 length equals 14 residues. CDR1 MNHNY and CDR2 SVGAGI come from the germline V gene (reference sequence). CDR3 DNA sequence: TGTGCCAGCATCATGGGACAGTTGAACACTGAAGCTTTCTTT. Translation: CASIMGQLNTEAFF.

The chain couples TRBV27 to TRBJ2-7, with TRBD2 matching 12 bases. This CDR3 has 17 residues. CDR1 is MNHEY, CDR2 SMNVEV, per germline (reference sequence). V trimming: 0 bases; J trimming: 7 bases; junction bases outside the gene matches: 10. The CDR3 coding sequence is TGTGCCAGCAGTTTATCGCGGACTAGCGGGACCTCTTGGGAGCAGTACTTC. Translation gives CASSLSRTSGTSWEQYF.

The chain recombines TRBV4-3 with TRBJ2-3; D is uncertain. The CDR3 contains 15 residues. In germline, CDR1 is LGHNA, CDR2 YSLEER. V was trimmed by 0 bases and J by 2 bases, leaving 9 bases between them. DNA for the CDR3: TGCGCCAGCAGCCAAGATAACGTGTTCACAGATACGCAGTATTTT. Translating it yields CASSQDNVFTDTQYF.

V is TRBV10-1 and J is TRBJ2-4; tentatively, D is TRBD1 or TRBD2 (5 bases each). V lost 5 bases to trimming and J lost 7 bases, with 12 bases between them. CDR1 is WNHNN, CDR2 SYGVQD, per germline (reference sequence). The CDR3 covers 13 residues. CDR3 amino acids: CASSLEGRNIQYF. CDR3 bases: TGCGCCAGCAGTCTAGAGGGGCGGAACATTCAGTACTTC.

The rearrangement uses TRBV7-6 and TRBJ2-5; D possibly matches TRBD1 or TRBD2 (5 bases each). Deletions cut 2 bases from V and 5 bases from J, with 15 bases between. This CDR3 region has 15 residues. The germline V gene encodes CDR1 SGHVS and CDR2 FNYEAQ. The CDR3 reads CASSLSMGVMETQYF. The CDR3 DNA is TGTGCCAGCAGCTTATCGATGGGGGTGATGGAGACCCAGTACTTC.

The CDR3 coding sequence is TGTGCCAGCAGCTTAGGTACTAGCGGGAGACGGGGCAATGAGCAGTTCTTC. Translated: CASSLGTSGRRGNEQFF. The chain combines TRBV11-2 with TRBJ2-1; 11 bases agree with TRBD2. This CDR3 spans 17 amino acids. From germline, CDR1 is SGHAT and CDR2 FQNNGV. V trimming: 1 base; J trimming: 6 bases; junction bases outside the gene matches: 8.

The genes are TRBV30 and TRBJ1-2; D is ambiguous. The germline CDR1 and CDR2 sequences are GTSNPN and SVGIG (reference sequence). CDR3 length: 12 amino acids. Deletions cut 3 bases from V and 4 bases from J, with 9 bases between. The CDR3 nucleotides are TGTGCCTGGAGGAGGGCATTCTATGGCTACACCTTC. This translates into CAWRRAFYGYTF.